This TCR beta chain was profiled in a study of cytomegalovirus exposure and HLA in healthy donors. The study, taken as a whole, reports: When a later analysis compared HLA-associated TCR beta chains with equally common others, the HLA-associated chains turned out to be more clonally expanded and to have lower generation probabilities. There were under 200 TCR beta chains listed as cytomegalovirus-associated.

In the PCR, 60 Vbeta and 13 Jbeta primers were used. Profiled with immunoSEQ multiplex PCR; TCRdb holds only in-frame clones, not every one. The table lists roughly 150,000 clones, 76% of them singletons, with around 1.9% in the top ten. The length of the CDR3 is 17 residues. Germline V CDR1 and CDR2: SEHNR, FQNEAQ (reference sequence). Remarks on this clone: Its target is unknown. The junction differs from germline at one of its ends, possibly a read error.

The source material was PBMCs. The receptor's source is a woman in her forties in good health and CMV-seronegative. The rearrangement joins TRBV7-9 to TRBJ1-1; 11 nucleotides line up with TRBD1. The CDR3 nucleotides read TGTTCCAGCAGCCTGGACAGGGGGCAGGTTTTTGACACTGAAGCTTTCTTT. Encoded protein: CSSSLDRGQVFDTEAFF.